This T cell receptor (beta chain) appears in the sequencing data of a study of T cells after posttransplantation cyclophosphamide. Study-wide findings and caveats: Recipient CMV seropositivity and CMV reactivation strongly tracked TRB clonality. Later post-transplant blood repertoires were often dominated by donor CD8+ memory clones. Skin or GI-infiltrating T cells shared few TRB sequences with blood.

Some clones are missing from TCRdb's copy, which holds only in-frame ones; the method was immunoSEQ multiplex PCR. The profile shows roughly 17,000 clones, over 65% of them singletons. The CDR3 sequence is 16 residues long. V gave up 4 bases and J gave up 6 bases; unmatched junction bases: 8. Germline CDR1 reads SGHTA; CDR2 reads FQGNSA. A few counts support this clone. Its target is not known. This related bone marrow graft donor gave peripheral blood on the day of marrow donation. The clonotype comes from a man aged 30 to 39 in good health and a related stem cell transplant donor. This chain uses TRBV7-2 with TRBJ2-2; the match to TRBD1 covers 10 bases. What was sequenced was memory CD4+ T cells sorted from blood. The CDR3 is CASSYRQGAHAGELFF. In nucleotides, the CDR3 is TGTGCCAGCAGCTACCGACAGGGGGCGCATGCCGGGGAGCTGTTTTTT.